Reported below is one T cell receptor beta chain. Its cognate antigen is unknown. The data derive from a study of OX40 agonist ivuxolimab in advanced cancers. Study-wide findings and caveats: Both CD4+ and CD8+ T cell populations in blood had undergone clonal expansion by week 6 at 0.1 to 3.0 mg/kg.

CDR3 length: 15 amino acids. Germline V gene lookup returns CDR1 SGHRS and CDR2 YFSETQ. Trimming removed 0 bases from V and 0 bases from J, with 9 bases in between. Profiled with immunoSEQ multiplex PCR; TCRdb holds only in-frame clones, not every one. The sample consists of tens of thousands of clones, 90% to 95% of them appearing once. The specimen was CD4+ or CD8+ T cells sorted from blood, collected in a trial of the OX40 agonist ivuxolimab. The rearrangement uses TRBV5-1 and TRBJ1-2; D gene ambiguous. The origin of this receptor is an adult with an advanced solid tumor such as melanoma, head and neck, liver or kidney cancer. For the CDR3, the DNA is TGCGCCAGCAGCTTGGAACAGCAAGCTAACTATGGCTACACCTTC. This translates into CASSLEQQANYGYTF.